This TCR beta chain was sequenced in a study of vaccination effects on CD4 cells after COVID-19. Study results and limitations: Of the vaccine-induced clones from healthy vaccinees, merely 1 of 255 recognized common cold coronaviruses as well.

Of note for this clone: Its antigen is unidentified.

ViraFEST assay sequencing came after antigen-specific CD4+ T cells were expanded with viral peptide pools. Isolating CD4+ T cells followed less than 11 days of culture. It was two doses of either the BNT162b2 or mRNA-1273 vaccine that participants received. About 2 million PBMC were placed in each well, which was supplemented with 10 IU/ml IL-2 and roughly 10 ug/ml peptides. Sequenced by immunoSEQ multiplex PCR; TCRdb stores in-frame clones only, minus some. This sample has more than 40,000 clones, with about 70% found just once. The TCR comes from a human donor who received a COVID-19 vaccine. This material consisted of CD4+ T cells from PBMCs cultured with HCoV-OC43 spike peptides, taken after COVID-19 vaccination. Subset in this sample: HCoV-OC43 spike overlapping peptide pool stimulation.

CDR3 nucleotide sequence: TGTGCCAGCTGGAGAGACCTTAGCAATCAGCCCCAGCATTTT. Its translation is CASWRDLSNQPQHF. The rearrangement joins TRBV6-5 to TRBJ1-5; no clear D gene. The CDR3 totals 14 residues. The germline CDR1 and CDR2 sequences are MNHEY and SVGAGI. V was pared by 8 bases and J by 0 bases, with 11 bases between.